This TCR beta chain was retrieved from a study of CD8+ T cells in alopecia areata. The CDR3 runs 12 residues. Looked up from germline, CDR1 is ENHRY and CDR2 is SYGVKD. The ends were cut back, 5 bases at V and 5 bases at J, with 9 bases in the middle. Findings and limits, study-wide: Lesional scalp, especially alopecia totalis/universalis, showed higher clonality than normal scalp. Scalp samples also yield sequences of resident alphabeta T cells from normal skin. TCRs were shared less clearly across patients than in mice, possibly for HLA-related reasons.

Of note for this clone: Its antigen remains unknown.

TCR sequencing used cDNA made by reverse transcription of extracted RNA. This table comes from immunoSEQ multiplex PCR, and its TCRdb copy is limited to in-frame clones, with some not included. Of about 250,000 clones listed, approximately 61% are singletons. CD4+ and CD8+ T cells were sorted from PBMCs stained for CD3, CD4 and CD8. This chain links TRBV10-3 with TRBJ1-2; D is unresolved. Sequencing used CD4+ T cells sorted from blood, obtained at week 0. The sequence derives from a human donor with alopecia areata. The CDR3 loop is CAISPSSYGYTF. The CDR3 DNA reads as TGTGCCATCAGTCCATCAAGTTATGGCTACACCTTC.